This TCR beta chain comes out of a study of identical twins. TCRdb fed the 5' RACE reads into MiXCR, producing one record per CDR3 protein. The repertoire holds 400,000 to 550,000 distinct CDR3 sequences, with about 20% as singletons. This clonotype was seen at least ten times. The germline CDR1 and CDR2 sequences are LNHNV and YYDKDF (reference sequence). This CDR3 is 13 amino acids long. The V gene lost 8 bases and the J gene lost 4 bases, with 14 bases spanning the gap. The same sample was also studied in work on T cells expressing NK-cell markers. That source adds: The same clonotypes also predominated in the CD3+CD56-NKG2C+ fraction of several donors.

The V gene is TRBV15, the J gene TRBJ2-5; unclear D gene. This TCR came from a woman aged 18 to 35 in good health. Sequenced: CD4+ T cells sorted from blood. CDR3 loop: CATEELGLETQYF. The CDR3 nucleotides are TGTGCCACCGAAGAGTTAGGATTAGAGACCCAGTACTTC.